These T cell receptor beta chains were read from a single sample in a study of blood T cells in healthy people across ages. TCRdb ran MiXCR on the 5' RACE reads and lists one entry per CDR3 protein. The sample shows fewer than 2 million distinct CDR3 sequences, approximately 40% of them seen only once. Source material: blood. All receptors come from a human donor in good health. Each CDR3 is given with its conserved first and last residue. A D gene is named only where the DNA matches it firmly. Not every row has a clone size; where given, it reads once, few, many or a size class.

clone_size | j_call | v_call | d_call | cdr3_nt | cdr3_aa
NA | TRBJ2-3 | TRBV5-1 | NA | TGCGCCAGCATTTCTTTCGAGGTTCCAGATACGCAGTATTTT | CASISFEVPDTQYF
NA | TRBJ2-5 | TRBV4-1 | NA | TGCGCCGGCAGTCGGGGAGAAGGCCAAGAGACCCAGTACTTC | CAGSRGEGQETQYF
NA | TRBJ2-7 | TRBV29-1 | NA | TGCAGCGTTGAAGTTCAATCCTACGAGCAGTACTTC | CSVEVQSYEQYF
many | TRBJ2-1 | TRBV7-2 | NA | TGTGCCAGCAGCTTACAGGGTTTGGACAATGAGCAGTTCTTC | CASSLQGLDNEQFF
few | TRBJ2-7 | TRBV25-1 | NA | TGTGCCAGCAGTGATAGCCCCCACTCCTACGAGCAGTACTTC | CASSDSPHSYEQYF
few | TRBJ2-1 | TRBV2 | TRBD1 | TGTGCCAGCAGTGGACAGGGGTTTAGCAATGAGCAGTTCTTC | CASSGQGFSNEQFF
many | TRBJ1-1 | TRBV7-9 | NA | TGTGCCAGCAGCGATGACTGGGTCCGCACTGAAGCTTTCTTT | CASSDDWVRTEAFF
few | TRBJ1-1 | TRBV5-6 | TRBD1 | TGTGCCAGCAGCTTGTTAGGGACAGGGGTCTTGAACACTGAAGCTTTCTTT | CASSLLGTGVLNTEAFF
few | TRBJ1-5 | TRBV29-1 | NA | TGCAGCGTAGGTCCGGGGGGCGTGGGACCCCAGCATTTT | CSVGPGGVGPQHF
NA | TRBJ2-7 | TRBV7-3 | NA | TGTGCCGGCAGCCCACAAGGGGGGGGAACCCTACTTAGGGAGCAGTACTTC | CAGSPQGGGTLLREQYF
many | TRBJ2-1 | TRBV20-1 | TRBD1 | TGCAGTGCTAGAGATCAGAGACAGGGGTCCTACAATGAGCAGTTCTTC | CSARDQRQGSYNEQFF
NA | TRBJ2-5 | TRBV10-3 | TRBD2 | TGTGCCAGTAACGACGGGGGAGGGTTCCAAGAGACCCAGTACTTC | CASNDGGGFQETQYF
NA | TRBJ2-1 | TRBV12-3/TRBV12-4 | TRBD2 | TGTGCCAGTTTACTAGCGGGGGGCCCCAATGAGCAGTTCTTC | CASLLAGGPNEQFF
NA | TRBJ2-4 | TRBV12-3/TRBV12-4 | NA | TGTGCCAGCAGGTACTCCTTAAGTGATGAGCAGTACTTC | CASRYSLSDEQYF
few | TRBJ1-5 | TRBV10-3 | NA | TGTGCCATCAGTGAGTCCGTCGGGTCTGGCAATCAGCCCCAGCATTTT | CAISESVGSGNQPQHF
few | TRBJ1-2 | TRBV5-1 | NA | TGCGCCAGCAGCCGTCTCGTGGAAGGACGGGGTGGCTACACCTTC | CASSRLVEGRGGYTF
NA | TRBJ1-1 | TRBV7-9 | NA | TGTGCCAGCAGCCGTGAGGGGGGTTTCACTGAAGCTTTCTTT | CASSREGGFTEAFF
few | TRBJ2-3 | TRBV7-3 | NA | TGTGCCAGCAGCCCCTCCAGGGGCGTTAGCACAGATACGCAGTATTTT | CASSPSRGVSTDTQYF
NA | TRBJ1-5 | TRBV12-3/TRBV12-4 | NA | TGTGCCAGCAGAACATCCACAGGGCTCCCGGGTCAGCCCCAGCATTTT | CASRTSTGLPGQPQHF
NA | TRBJ2-7 | TRBV7-8 | NA | TGTGCCAGCAGCTTATCGCCCCGAGGAAACGAGCAGTACTTC | CASSLSPRGNEQYF
few | TRBJ2-1 | TRBV7-8 | TRBD1 | TGTGCCAGCAGCGCGGACAGGAGAGGGATTAATGAGCAGTTCTTC | CASSADRRGINEQFF
NA | TRBJ2-1 | TRBV7-9 | NA | TGTGCCAGCAGCTTGACAGGTATATCCTACAATGAGCAGTTCTTC | CASSLTGISYNEQFF
NA | TRBJ2-7 | TRBV5-1 | TRBD1 | TGCGCCAGCAGCCAACTCCAGACAGGGGGCTCATACGAGCAGTACTTC | CASSQLQTGGSYEQYF
NA | TRBJ1-2 | TRBV29-1 | NA | TGCAGCGTTGAATCGACAGGCTTCTATGGCTACACCTTC | CSVESTGFYGYTF
NA | TRBJ2-3 | TRBV20-1 | NA | TGCAGTGCTACCGACCCTAGTCAGGGGGGGGCCACAGATACGCAGGATTTT | CSATDPSQGGATDTQDF
NA | TRBJ2-3 | TRBV7-9 | TRBD1 | TGTGCCAGCAGCTTAGGGCGACAGGGGTTAGCAGATACGCAGTATTTT | CASSLGRQGLADTQYF
NA | TRBJ2-3 | TRBV2 | NA | TGTGCCAGCATCCGAGAGGAGGGAGGTAGCGATACGCAGTATTTT | CASIREEGGSDTQYF
NA | TRBJ2-7 | TRBV6-2/TRBV6-3 | NA | TGTGCCAGCAGTTACTGGAGGGATGGCCAGTACTTC | CASSYWRDGQYF
NA | TRBJ1-1 | TRBV4-1 | NA | TGCGCCAGCAGCCAAGATCACGCGTCATGGACTGAAGCTTTCTTT | CASSQDHASWTEAFF
few | TRBJ2-3 | TRBV7-2 | NA | TGTGCCAGCAGCCCCCGGCCCAGGGGTGATACGCAGTATTTT | CASSPRPRGDTQYF
few | TRBJ2-1 | TRBV7-2 | NA | TGTGCCAGCAGCTTATGGGCCCTGGACAATGAGCAGTTCTTC | CASSLWALDNEQFF
NA | TRBJ2-1 | TRBV11-2 | TRBD2 | TGTGCCAGCAGCTTACCCTGGGGGGGGTACAATGAGCAGTTCTTC | CASSLPWGGYNEQFF
few | TRBJ1-5 | TRBV12-5 | NA | TGTGCTAGTGGTTGGGACCGAAATCAGCCCCAGCATTTT | CASGWDRNQPQHF
NA | TRBJ2-4 | TRBV7-9 | NA | TGTGCCAGCAGCGAGGGTTCCCTCCAGGGCAAAAACATTCAGTACTTC | CASSEGSLQGKNIQYF
NA | TRBJ2-2 | TRBV9 | NA | TGTGCCAGCTCAATTGGGCCTTCTTCCGGGGAGCTGTTTTTT | CASSIGPSSGELFF
NA | TRBJ2-7 | TRBV6-4 | TRBD1 | TGTGCCAGCGGATTTCGGGACAGCTTTAGCTCCTACGAGCAGTACTTC | CASGFRDSFSSYEQYF
NA | TRBJ1-5 | TRBV12-3/TRBV12-4 | TRBD1 | TGTGCCAGCAGTTTAATACAGGGGGGTCAGCCCCAGCATTTT | CASSLIQGGQPQHF